The 7 T cell receptor beta chains below were found in one sample sequenced in a study of metastatic and nonmetastatic thyroid tumors. TCRdb reanalyzed the PCR reads with MiXCR. Of 16,000 or so clones listed, more than 20% are singletons. Prior to thyroid surgery, none of the patients had received any treatment. The sample taken for sequencing was tumor tissue. These receptor sequences come from a male donor with papillary thyroid cancer or a benign thyroid nodule (not recorded which). Some clones in this sample may be carry-over from other donors' samples.

V gene TRBV6-1 combines with J gene TRBJ1-1, with 8 bases matching TRBD1. V shed 6 bases and J 3 bases; nucleotides not matched to a gene: 12. This CDR3 has 16 residues. The germline V gene has CDR1 MNHNS and CDR2 SASEGT. The DNA of the CDR3 is TGTGCCAGCAGGAGTTGGCAGGGGGCGTGGTACACTGAAGCTTTCTTT. Residues: CASRSWQGAWYTEAFF.

CDR3 sequence: CASSYSPSTGTDTQYF. Here the CDR3 DNA reads TGTGCCAGCAGTTACTCACCATCGACAGGCACAGATACGCAGTATTTT. The V call is TRBV6-5, the J call TRBJ2-3, with D tentatively TRBD1 (5 bases). From germline, CDR1 is MNHEY and CDR2 SVGAGI. Deletions cut 0 bases from V and 1 base from J, with 11 bases between. This CDR3 comprises 16 residues.

This clone was seen at least ten times. The chain combines TRBV4-1 with TRBJ1-2; 7 bases are a match to TRBD1. Germline V gives CDR1 MGHRA, CDR2 YSYEKL. The V segment lost 3 bases and the J segment 6 bases; nucleotides outside the gene matches: 10. This CDR3 is built from 15 residues. The CDR3 region is CASSQNRQGSDGYTF. CDR3 nucleotides: TGCGCCAGCAGCCAGAACCGACAGGGATCGGATGGCTACACCTTC.

This clone has a count of ten or more. The V call is TRBV29-1, the J call TRBJ2-3; D remains unclear. V shed 8 bases and J shed 0 bases, with 9 bases lying between them. The CDR3 is 12 amino acids. Germline V gene data show CDR1 as SQVTM and CDR2 as ANQGSEA. CDR3 coding DNA: TGCAGCATTAGGATTAGCACAGATACGCAGTATTTT. It encodes CSIRISTDTQYF.

The rearrangement uses TRBV20-1 and TRBJ2-7; perhaps TRBD2 as D (6 bases). This CDR3 has 13 amino acids. CDR1 DFQATT and CDR2 SNEGSKA come from the germline V gene (reference sequence). CDR3 in amino acids: CSPMGLPPYEQYF. CDR3 sequence (DNA): TGCAGCCCAATGGGACTTCCACCCTACGAGCAGTACTTC.

This clone appeared a few times. Because the CDR3 is missing its conserved closing phenylalanine or tryptophan, this is likely a read error. J is TRBJ1-2 and V is TRBV12-3 or TRBV12-4; 8 bases are a match to TRBD1. CDR3 length: 14 residues. The ends lost 1 base at V and 7 bases at J; junction bases unmatched: 5. The CDR3 here is CASSLVQGASGYTS. CDR3 DNA sequence: TGTGCCAGCAGTTTAGTGCAGGGGGCGAGTGGCTACACCTCC.

This CDR3 reads CASSFFPPAAYEAFF. CDR3 DNA sequence: TGTGCCAGCAGCTTTTTTCCTCCCGCAGCTTATGAAGCTTTCTTT. The chain is built from TRBV11-2 and TRBJ1-1; unclear D gene. The CDR3 runs 15 residues. The germline CDR1 and CDR2 sequences are SGHAT and FQNNGV. Trimming cost V 3 bases and J 7 bases, with 18 bases left between them.